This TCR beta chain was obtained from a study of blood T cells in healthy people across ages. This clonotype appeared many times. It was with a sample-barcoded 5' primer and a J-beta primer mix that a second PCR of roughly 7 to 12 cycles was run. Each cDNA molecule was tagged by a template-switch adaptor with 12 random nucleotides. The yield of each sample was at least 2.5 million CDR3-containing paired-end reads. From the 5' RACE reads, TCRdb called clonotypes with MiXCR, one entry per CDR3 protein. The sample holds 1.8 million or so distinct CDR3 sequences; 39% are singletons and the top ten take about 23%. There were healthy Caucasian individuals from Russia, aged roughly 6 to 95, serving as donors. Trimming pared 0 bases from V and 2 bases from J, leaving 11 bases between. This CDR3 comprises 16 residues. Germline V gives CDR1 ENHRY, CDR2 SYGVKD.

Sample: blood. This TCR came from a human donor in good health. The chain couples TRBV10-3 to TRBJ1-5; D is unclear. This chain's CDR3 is CAISESGLTGNQPQHF. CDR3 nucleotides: TGTGCCATCAGTGAGTCTGGCCTCACGGGCAATCAGCCCCAGCATTTT.